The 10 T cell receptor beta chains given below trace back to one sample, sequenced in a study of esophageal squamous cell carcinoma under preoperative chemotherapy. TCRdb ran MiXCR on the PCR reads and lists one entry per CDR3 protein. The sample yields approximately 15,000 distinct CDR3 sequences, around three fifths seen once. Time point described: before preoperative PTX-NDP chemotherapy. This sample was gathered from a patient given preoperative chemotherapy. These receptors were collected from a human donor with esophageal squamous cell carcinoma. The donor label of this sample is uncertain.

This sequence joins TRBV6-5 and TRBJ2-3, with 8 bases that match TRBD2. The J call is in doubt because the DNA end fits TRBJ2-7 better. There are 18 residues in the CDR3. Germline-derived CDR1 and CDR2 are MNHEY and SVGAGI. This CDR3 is CASSSPGGGAGAKDTQYF. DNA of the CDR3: TGTGCCAGCAGTTCCCCGGGAGGGGGAGCGGGAGCCAAAGATACGCAGTACTTC.

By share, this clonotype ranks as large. CDR3 sequence reads: CASSNAGGLETQYF. In nucleotides, the CDR3 is TGTGCCAGCAGTAACGCAGGGGGCTTAGAGACCCAGTACTTC. This rearrangement joins TRBV6-6 to TRBJ2-1, with 8 bases fitting TRBD1. TRBJ2-5 matches the DNA end more closely, so the J call is doubtful. The CDR3 spans 14 residues. Germline loops: CDR1 MNHNY, CDR2 SVGAGI (reference sequence).

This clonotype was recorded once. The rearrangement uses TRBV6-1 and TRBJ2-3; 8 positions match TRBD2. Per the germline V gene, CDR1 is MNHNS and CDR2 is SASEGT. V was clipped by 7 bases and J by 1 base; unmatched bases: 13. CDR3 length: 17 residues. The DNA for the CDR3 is TGTGCCAGCACGTCCGATGAGCGGGAGTCAGGCACAGATACGCAGTATTTT. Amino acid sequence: CASTSDERESGTDTQYF.

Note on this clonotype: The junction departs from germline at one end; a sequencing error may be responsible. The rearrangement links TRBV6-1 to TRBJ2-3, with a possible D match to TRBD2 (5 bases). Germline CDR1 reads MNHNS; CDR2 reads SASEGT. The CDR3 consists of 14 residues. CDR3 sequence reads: CGSAGGWAKNTQYF. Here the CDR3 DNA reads TGTGGCAGCGCGGGCGGGTGGGCCAAAAACACGCAGTATTTC.

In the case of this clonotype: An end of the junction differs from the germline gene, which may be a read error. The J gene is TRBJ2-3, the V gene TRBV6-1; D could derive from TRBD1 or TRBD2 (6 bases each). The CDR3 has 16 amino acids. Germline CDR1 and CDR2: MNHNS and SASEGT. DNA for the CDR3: TGTGCCAGCCGTCGCAAGGAGGGGGACGGGGCAGATACGCAGTATTTC. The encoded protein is CASRRKEGDGADTQYF.

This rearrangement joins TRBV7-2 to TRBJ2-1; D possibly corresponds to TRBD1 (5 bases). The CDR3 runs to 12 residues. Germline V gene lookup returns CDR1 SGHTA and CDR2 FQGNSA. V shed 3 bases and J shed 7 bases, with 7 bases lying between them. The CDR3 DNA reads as TGTGCCAGCAGCTTGAAGGGGAATGAGCAGTTCTTC. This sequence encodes CASSLKGNEQFF.

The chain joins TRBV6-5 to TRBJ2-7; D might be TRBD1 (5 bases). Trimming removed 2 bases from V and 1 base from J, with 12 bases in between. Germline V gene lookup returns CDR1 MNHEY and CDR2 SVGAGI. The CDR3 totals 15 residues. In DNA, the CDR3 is TGTGCCAGCAGTTACGGGGCAAGTGGGTCCTACGAGCAGTACTTC. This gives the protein CASSYGASGSYEQYF.

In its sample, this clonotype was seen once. The CDR3 DNA sequence: TGTGCCAGCAGCAATTTCGCGGGAAACACAGGGGCGCAGTTTTTT. Its protein product is CASSNFAGNTGAQFF. The rearrangement uses TRBV7-2 and TRBJ2-2, with D perhaps matching TRBD1 (7 bases). The V gene's germline CDR1 is SGHTA and CDR2 FQGNSA. V lost 5 bases and J lost 16, with 26 bases in between. The CDR3 runs 15 residues. The variable domain in full, with the rest retrieved from reference TRBV7-2 and TRBJ2-2, is GAGVSQSPSNKVTEKGKDVELRCDPISGHTALYWYRQSLGQGLEFLIYFQGNSAPDKSGLPSDRFSAERTGGSVSTLTIQRTQQEDSAVYLCASSNFAGNTGAQFFGEGSRLTVL.

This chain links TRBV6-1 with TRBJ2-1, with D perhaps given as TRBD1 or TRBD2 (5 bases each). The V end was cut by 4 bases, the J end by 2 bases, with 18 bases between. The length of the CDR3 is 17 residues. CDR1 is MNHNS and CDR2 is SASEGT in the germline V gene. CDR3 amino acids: CASSVSRGHGAYNEQFF. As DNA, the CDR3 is TGTGCCAGCAGTGTCAGTAGGGGCCACGGGGCCTACAATGAGCAGTTCTTC.

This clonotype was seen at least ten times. The DNA of the CDR3 is TGTGCTAGTGGCCTCCTTGGGGAGGCCTACGAGCAGTACTTC. Translation: CASGLLGEAYEQYF. The J gene is TRBJ2-1, the V gene TRBV12-5, with a possible D match to TRBD2 (6 bases). The J call may be in error: the DNA end matches TRBJ2-7 better. CDR1 and CDR2 (germline): LGHNT, FRNRAP. The CDR3 runs to 14 residues.